This T cell receptor beta chain was obtained from a study of shared clonotypes between healthy human individuals. Investigators spread the genomic DNA of each subset evenly over several immunoSEQ plates. Clones were read by immunoSEQ multiplex PCR, and TCRdb kept only the in-frame ones, dropping some. The table records just over 2,000,000 clones, 95% of them present only once. Per germline, CDR1 SGHRS and CDR2 YFSETQ. This CDR3 is built from 13 residues. The V and J ends lost 5 bases and 2 bases respectively, with 10 bases between them. The chain carries TRBV5-1 and TRBJ1-1, with no clear D. The receptor's source is a man aged 18 to 30 in good health. Sequences were obtained from naive CD4+ T cells sorted from blood. Sample subset: CD45RA+ positively selected. CDR3 residues: CASSRYQNTEAFF. CDR3 in DNA: TGCGCCAGCAGTCGCTACCAAAACACTGAAGCTTTCTTT.